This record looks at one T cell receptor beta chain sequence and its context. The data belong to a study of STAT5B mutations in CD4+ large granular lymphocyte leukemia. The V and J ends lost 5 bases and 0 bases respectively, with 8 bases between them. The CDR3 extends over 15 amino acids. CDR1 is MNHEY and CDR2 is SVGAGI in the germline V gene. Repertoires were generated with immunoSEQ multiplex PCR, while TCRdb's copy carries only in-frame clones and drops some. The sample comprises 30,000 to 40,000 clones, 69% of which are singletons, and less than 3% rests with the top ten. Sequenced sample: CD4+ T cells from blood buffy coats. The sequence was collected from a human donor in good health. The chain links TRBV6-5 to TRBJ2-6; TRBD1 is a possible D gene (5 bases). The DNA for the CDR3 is TGTGCCAGCAGTAGGACAAACTCTGGGGCCAACGTCCTGACTTTC. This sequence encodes CASSRTNSGANVLTF.